The 14 T cell receptor beta chains in this list originate from one sample, sequenced in a study of T-cell reconstitution after alpha-beta-depleted transplantation in children (dated by TCRdb to about 2016). Libraries were prepared through PCR. The reads were generated on an Illumina HiSeq 2500. Molecular barcoding was employed in the preparation of TCR libraries, with unique molecular identifiers being used to normalize TCRbeta repertoire quantification. TCRdb reworked the public reads: Q25 trimming with fastp, MiXCR clone assembly, productive beta chains retained. Rows with one shared CDR3 protein collapse into an entry with the most common genes and DNA. This sample holds some 400,000 distinct CDR3 sequences; roughly 20% were observed only once. 3.8% of the sample is in the top ten clones. This specimen was PBMCs from the stem cell graft donor, taken from the stem cell graft. Receptor source: a human donor who donated a stem cell graft to a child with acute myeloid leukemia.

The chain recombines TRBV6-5 with TRBJ2-7; 7 bases are a match to TRBD2. CDR1 is MNHEY and CDR2 is SVGAGI in the germline V gene. V lost 7 bases, J lost 1 base, and 7 bases stayed unmatched. The CDR3 is 14 amino acids. CDR3: CASKTLAASYEQYF. CDR3 nucleotide sequence: TGTGCCAGCAAAACCCTAGCGGCTTCCTACGAGCAGTACTTC.

Only a few counts were recorded for this clonotype. This chain joins TRBV10-3 and TRBJ2-5; TRBD2 agrees at 8 bases. The germline V gene encodes CDR1 ENHRY and CDR2 SYGVKD. There are 13 residues in the CDR3. The junction had 5 bases not matched to a gene; V was cut back by 6 bases and J by 5 bases. The CDR3 nucleotides read TGTGCCATCAGCCCGGGGGGGCGGGAGACCCAGTACTTC. Residues: CAISPGGRETQYF.

The gene calls are TRBV3-1 and TRBJ2-2; D may be TRBD2 (6 bases). V was cut by 4 bases and J by 7 bases, with 16 bases left in between. CDR1 and CDR2 from the germline V gene are LGHDT and YNNKEL (reference sequence). CDR3 length equals 15 residues. The CDR3 region has the DNA TGTGCCAGCAGCCCGATGGAGGGTGATCACGGGGAGCTGTTTTTT. Its protein is CASSPMEGDHGELFF.

V is TRBV6-2 or TRBV6-3 and J is TRBJ2-1; TRBD2 matches at 8 bases. Germline V CDR1 and CDR2: MNHEY, SVGEGT. The CDR3 consists of 15 residues. Losses at the gene ends were 7 bases for V and 0 bases for J; bases not matched to a gene: 5. CDR3 loop: CASKVAGYSYNEQFF. CDR3 in DNA: TGTGCCAGCAAAGTAGCGGGATACTCCTACAATGAGCAGTTCTTC.

V and J are TRBV12-3 or TRBV12-4 and TRBJ1-5; 8 bases map to TRBD1. The CDR3 sequence is 15 residues long. Losses at the gene ends were 7 bases for V and 2 bases for J; bases not matched to a gene: 7. CDR3 DNA sequence: TGTGCCAGCACTCCTGGGGACAGGCGCAATCAGCCCCAGCATTTT. Its translation is CASTPGDRRNQPQHF.

V is TRBV3-1 and J is TRBJ2-5; 7 bases map to TRBD1. Germline V gives CDR1 LGHDT, CDR2 YNNKEL (reference sequence). This CDR3 contains 13 residues. V gave up 4 bases and J gave up 10 bases; unmatched junction bases: 9. CDR3 amino acids: CASSPPGQRDQYF. The CDR3, as DNA: TGTGCCAGCAGCCCCCCGGGACAGAGGGACCAGTACTTC.

Only a few counts were recorded for this clonotype. The chain uses TRBV12-3 or TRBV12-4 and TRBJ2-2; 10 bases match TRBD2. V was pared by 3 bases and J by 4 bases, with 2 bases of the junction left unmatched. The CDR3 extends over 15 amino acids. The CDR3 sequence: CASSLSGRATGELFF. In DNA form, the CDR3 reads TGTGCCAGCAGTTTGAGCGGGAGGGCCACCGGGGAGCTGTTTTTT.

The chain carries TRBV5-1 and TRBJ2-7; perhaps TRBD2 as D (5 bases). The CDR3 sequence is 13 residues long. Germline V gives CDR1 SGHRS, CDR2 YFSETQ. The V and J ends lost 1 base and 6 bases respectively, with 11 bases between them. This CDR3 is CASSLTREREQYF. The CDR3 nucleotides read TGCGCCAGCAGCTTGACGAGGGAGCGCGAGCAGTACTTC.

The chain links TRBV12-3 or TRBV12-4 to TRBJ2-2, with D possibly called TRBD1 or TRBD2 (5 bases each). The CDR3 sequence is 16 residues long. V gave up 4 bases and J gave up 4 bases, with 16 bases separating them. The CDR3 loop reads CASSSTGPPVTGELFF. As DNA, the CDR3 is TGTGCCAGCAGTTCTACGGGACCCCCTGTCACCGGGGAGCTGTTTTTT.

J is TRBJ1-5 and V is TRBV29-1; D remains ambiguous. V lost 6 bases to trimming and J lost 7 bases, with 10 bases between them. The CDR3 extends over 11 amino acids. Germline V gene sequence: CDR1 SQVTM, CDR2 ANQGSEA. DNA of the CDR3: TGCAGCGTAGGCAGTGACCAGCCCCAGCATTTT. This codes for CSVGSDQPQHF.

This clonotype was observed a handful of times. This chain uses TRBV20-1 with TRBJ2-1, with 13 bases that match TRBD2. The CDR3 runs 14 residues. Looked up from germline, CDR1 is DFQATT and CDR2 is SNEGSKA (reference sequence). Trimming took 5 bases from V and 10 from J; bases not matched to a gene: 8. This chain's CDR3 is CSAPRTSGSHEQFF. CDR3 DNA: TGCAGTGCTCCGAGGACTAGCGGGAGTCACGAGCAGTTCTTC.

The V call is TRBV7-2, the J call TRBJ1-5; unclear D gene. Germline CDR1 and CDR2: SGHTA and FQGNSA. V lost 5 bases, J lost 4 bases, and 6 bases lay in between. The CDR3 length is 12 residues. CDR3 sequence: CASSHPNQPQHF. DNA for the CDR3: TGTGCCAGCAGCCACCCGAATCAGCCCCAGCATTTT.

This clonotype has only a few counts. The CDR3: CASSGPGLAGFYEQYF. The DNA for the CDR3 is TGTGCCAGCAGTGGTCCGGGACTAGCGGGATTTTACGAGCAGTACTTC. The chain is built from TRBV12-3 or TRBV12-4 and TRBJ2-7, with 13 bases lining up with TRBD2. CDR3 length equals 16 residues. J gave up 4 bases and V 5 bases, and 8 bases lay outside the gene matches.

This clonotype was counted at least ten times. The V gene is TRBV20-1, the J gene TRBJ2-1; TRBD2 matches at 9 bases. The CDR3 is 14 residues long. Unmatched junction bases numbered 6, after V lost 4 bases and J lost 5 bases. The germline V gene encodes CDR1 DFQATT and CDR2 SNEGSKA (reference sequence). Here the CDR3 DNA reads TGCAGTGCTACAGCGGGAGGCAGAAACAATGAGCAGTTCTTC. It yields the protein CSATAGGRNNEQFF.